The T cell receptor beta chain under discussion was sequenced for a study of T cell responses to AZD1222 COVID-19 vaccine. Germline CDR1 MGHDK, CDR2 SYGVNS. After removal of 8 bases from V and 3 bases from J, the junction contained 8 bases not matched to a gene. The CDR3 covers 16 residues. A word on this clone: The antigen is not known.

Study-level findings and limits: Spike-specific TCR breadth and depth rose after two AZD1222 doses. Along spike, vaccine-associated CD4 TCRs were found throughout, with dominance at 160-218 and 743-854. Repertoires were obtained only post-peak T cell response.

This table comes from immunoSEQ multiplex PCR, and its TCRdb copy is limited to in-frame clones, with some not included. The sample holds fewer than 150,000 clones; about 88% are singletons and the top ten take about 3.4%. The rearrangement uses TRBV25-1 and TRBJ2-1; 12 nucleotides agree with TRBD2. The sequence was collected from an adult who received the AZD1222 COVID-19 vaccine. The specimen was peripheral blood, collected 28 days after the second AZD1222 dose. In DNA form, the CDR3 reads TGTGCCAGCGGACTAGCGGGATCCCGTGGCTACAATGAGCAGTTCTTC. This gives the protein CASGLAGSRGYNEQFF.